A single sample is the source of the 11 T cell receptor beta chains below, sequenced in a study of blood T cell repertoires in COVID-19. Sequenced by immunoSEQ multiplex PCR; TCRdb stores in-frame clones only, minus some. The data show some 75,000 clones, with 80% to 95% seen just once and 6.9% held by the top ten. Sequenced material: peripheral blood. These TCRs come from a human donor in a cohort sampled during active COVID-19.

The chain recombines TRBV10-3 with TRBJ2-7; the D gene is possibly TRBD1 (5 bases). Per the germline V gene, CDR1 is ENHRY and CDR2 is SYGVKD. The CDR3 consists of 14 residues. The V end was cut by 5 bases, the J end by 2 bases, with 13 bases between. CDR3 sequence (DNA): TGTGCCATCAGTCAGGAAGGGGCCCCCTACGAGCAGTACTTC. Encoded protein: CAISQEGAPYEQYF.

V gene TRBV10-3 combines with J gene TRBJ1-2; 9 nucleotides align to TRBD1. J was trimmed by 4 bases and V by 8 bases; bases with no gene match: 5. This CDR3 is built from 13 residues. Germline V gene sequence: CDR1 ENHRY, CDR2 SYGVKD. This CDR3 is CAIGGGQGYGYTF. The CDR3 DNA is TGTGCCATCGGGGGGGGACAGGGCTATGGCTACACCTTC.

The J gene is TRBJ1-1, the V gene TRBV6-5; possibly TRBD1 for D (6 bases). Trimming shortened V by 6 bases and J by 11 bases, and 16 bases separated the two germline ends. The CDR3 covers 12 residues. The germline V gene encodes CDR1 MNHEY and CDR2 SVGAGI. The CDR3 loop reads CASRGGGPSAFF. Written as DNA, the CDR3 is TGTGCCAGCAGAGGGGGGGGGCCCTCTGCTTTCTTT.

CDR3 amino acids: CASSLGTGGSPLHF. The CDR3 DNA reads TGCGCCAGCAGCTTAGGGACGGGGGGTTCACCCCTCCACTTT. This chain uses TRBV5-1 with TRBJ1-6; tentative D call: TRBD1 (5 bases). V was pared by 2 bases and J by 9 bases, with 12 bases between. Germline V gives CDR1 SGHRS, CDR2 YFSETQ. The length of the CDR3 is 14 residues.

The chain joins TRBV19 to TRBJ2-2, with 10 nucleotides matching TRBD1. The CDR3 runs 19 residues. Germline CDR1 is LNHDA and CDR2 is SQIVND (reference sequence). J was trimmed by 4 bases and V by 0 bases; bases with no gene match: 11. CDR3 loop: CASSIDRQGARPVTGELFF. The CDR3 DNA reads as TGTGCCAGTAGTATAGACCGACAGGGGGCGCGACCCGTCACCGGGGAGCTGTTTTTT. The whole variable domain, filled in from reference TRBV19 and TRBJ2-2, reads DGGITQSPKYLFRKEGQNVTLSCEQNLNHDAMYWYRQDPGQGLRLIYYSQIVNDFQKGDIAEGYSVSREKKESFPLTVTSAQKNPTAFYLCASSIDRQGARPVTGELFFGEGSRLTVL.

V usage is TRBV9 and J usage is TRBJ2-5; possibly TRBD2 for D (6 bases). The CDR3 contains 14 residues. V was shortened by 4 bases and J by 1 base, with 11 bases between the two germline ends. Germline V CDR1 and CDR2: SGDLS, YYNGEE. CDR3 DNA: TGTGCCAGCAGCACGATGGGGGGCCAAGAGACCCAGTACTTC. It codes for CASSTMGGQETQYF. Variable domain in full (rest from reference TRBV9 and TRBJ2-5): DSGVTQTPKHLITATGQRVTLRCSPRSGDLSVYWYQQSLDQGLQFLIQYYNGEERAKGNILERFSAQQFPDLHSELNLSSLELGDSALYFCASSTMGGQETQYFGPGTRLLVL.

The rearrangement links TRBV7-2 to TRBJ2-5; 13 bases are a match to TRBD2. V shed 5 bases and J 9 bases; nucleotides not matched to a gene: 9. CDR3 size: 15 residues. CDR1 and CDR2 from the germline V gene are SGHTA and FQGNSA. The CDR3 nucleotides are TGTGCCAGCAGCACATGGACTAGCGGGGGTGGGGCCCAGTACTTC. This translates into CASSTWTSGGGAQYF. The variable domain in full, completed from reference TRBV7-2 and TRBJ2-5, reads GAGVSQSPSNKVTEKGKDVELRCDPISGHTALYWYRQSLGQGLEFLIYFQGNSAPDKSGLPSDRFSAERTGGSVSTLTIQRTQQEDSAVYLCASSTWTSGGGAQYFGPGTRLLVL.

The chain has TRBV30 and TRBJ1-1; D perhaps matches TRBD1 (6 bases). This CDR3 is 16 amino acids long. V was clipped by 0 bases and J by 0 bases, with 14 bases between them. Per the germline V gene, CDR1 is GTSNPN and CDR2 is SVGIG (reference sequence). The CDR3 region is CAWSVVGGNMNTEAFF. In nucleotides, the CDR3 is TGTGCCTGGAGTGTAGTAGGGGGTAACATGAACACTGAAGCTTTCTTT. The full variable domain, rest sourced from reference TRBV30 and TRBJ1-1, is SQTIHQWPATLVQPVGSPLSLECTVEGTSNPNLYWYRQAAGRGLQLLFYSVGIGQISSEVPQNLSASRPQDRQFILSSKKLLLSDSGFYLCAWSVVGGNMNTEAFFGQGTRLTVV.

The chain carries TRBV7-8 and TRBJ2-3, with 10 nucleotides matching TRBD2. The germline gives CDR1 SGHVS, CDR2 FQNEAQ. The CDR3 loop spans 16 amino acids. V shed 5 bases and J 10 bases; nucleotides not matched to a gene: 15. The DNA of the CDR3 is TGTGCCAGCAGCCCCGAGGTGGCTAGCGGGGGTGGAGCGCAGTATTTT. This sequence encodes CASSPEVASGGGAQYF.

The CDR3 region has the DNA TGCGCCAGCAGCCAGCCGAACCGAGGGGGCACTGAAGCTTTCTTT. Translation gives CASSQPNRGGTEAFF. The rearrangement links TRBV4-3 to TRBJ1-1; perhaps TRBD1 as D (6 bases). Germline V gives CDR1 LGHNA, CDR2 YSLEER. V lost 3 bases and J lost 4, with 15 bases in between. The CDR3 is 15 amino acids.

The chain uses TRBV19 and TRBJ1-5; perhaps TRBD1 as D (5 bases). The CDR3 has 15 amino acids. Deletions cut 3 bases from V and 8 bases from J, with 17 bases between. Germline loops: CDR1 LNHDA, CDR2 SQIVND (reference sequence). The CDR3 DNA reads as TGTGCCAGTAGTATTGTAAGGCAGGGTGATGAGCCCCAGCATTTT. It is translated as CASSIVRQGDEPQHF.